The 32 T cell receptor beta chains presented below share a single source sample, sequenced in a study of radiation and T cells in renal cell carcinoma. Some clones are missing from TCRdb's copy, which holds only in-frame ones; the method was immunoSEQ multiplex PCR. The table shows fewer than 90,000 clones, with around 85% occurring only once. Time point given: blood 2 weeks post-SBRT. Treatment denoted: 15 Gy SBRT to primary tumor, nephrectomy 4 weeks later. Here the sequenced sample was blood, taken from a patient whose treatment included radiotherapy and nephrectomy. Receptors were obtained from a woman in her forties or fifties with renal cell carcinoma.

The chain joins TRBV5-1 to TRBJ1-1; the D gene is possibly TRBD1 (6 bases). The CDR3 length is 14 residues. Trimming removed 0 bases at V and 6 bases at J, with 12 bases between. Germline V CDR1 and CDR2: SGHRS, YFSETQ. The CDR3 coding sequence is TGCGCCAGCAGCTTGGTGGGCAGGGGCTCTGAAGCTTTCTTT. Amino acids: CASSLVGRGSEAFF. The entire variable domain, with the rest obtained from reference TRBV5-1 and TRBJ1-1, is as follows: KAGVTQTPRYLIKTRGQQVTLSCSPISGHRSVSWYQQTPGQGLQFLFEYFSETQRNKGNFPGRFSGRQFSNSRSEMNVSTLELGDSALYLCASSLVGRGSEAFFGQGTRLTVV.

V and J are TRBV4-2 and TRBJ2-1; D not resolved. The CDR3 runs 17 residues. The V end lost 1 base, the J end lost 5 bases, and 18 bases lay between the germline ends. CDR1 and CDR2 (germline): LGHNA, YNFKEQ. This CDR3 is CASSQALAERIDNEQFF. In DNA, the CDR3 is TGTGCCAGCAGCCAAGCCCTGGCGGAGAGGATTGACAATGAGCAGTTCTTC.

A single count supports this clone. V gene TRBV4-3 combines with J gene TRBJ1-5; the D is unclear. The V end was cut by 0 bases, the J end by 11 bases, with 14 bases between. The CDR3 covers 14 residues. Germline values: CDR1 LGHNA, CDR2 YSLEER. CDR3 DNA sequence: TGCGCCAGCAGCCAAGATCTCAATTCGGAGACCCAGCATTTT. Residues: CASSQDLNSETQHF.

The rearrangement uses TRBV9 and TRBJ2-7; 9 bases map to TRBD1. V was clipped by 2 bases and J by 1 base; unmatched bases: 13. Germline V CDR1 and CDR2: SGDLS, YYNGEE. The CDR3 is 18 amino acids. CDR3 protein: CASSVFATAGTGSYEQYF. Here the CDR3 DNA reads TGTGCCAGCAGCGTCTTTGCGACGGCCGGGACAGGGTCCTACGAGCAGTACTTC. Filled out from reference TRBV9 and TRBJ2-7, the complete variable domain reads DSGVTQTPKHLITATGQRVTLRCSPRSGDLSVYWYQQSLDQGLQFLIQYYNGEERAKGNILERFSAQQFPDLHSELNLSSLELGDSALYFCASSVFATAGTGSYEQYFGPGTRLTVT.

The chain recombines TRBV5-4 with TRBJ2-5, with a tentative D call TRBD2 (5 bases). The end of the DNA fits TRBJ2-7 better, so the J call may be wrong. Germline CDR1 reads SGHNT; CDR2 reads YYREEE (reference sequence). The CDR3 spans 14 residues. The CDR3 protein is CASSLGTPSYEQYF. DNA of the CDR3: TGTGCCAGCAGCTTGGGGACTCCCTCCTACGAGCAGTACTTC.

CDR3 bases: TGTGCCTCGGGCGGGGACGCTAACTATGGCTACACCTTC. It specifies CASGGDANYGYTF. The V and J genes are TRBV10-3 and TRBJ1-2; a weak D match, TRBD1 (5 bases). The germline V and J ends were trimmed by 11 bases and 0 bases, with 13 bases remaining between them. The CDR3 length is 13 residues. Germline-derived CDR1 and CDR2 are ENHRY and SYGVKD.

The chain has TRBV14 and TRBJ1-4; 7 nucleotides line up with TRBD1. The junction had 1 base not matched to a gene; V was cut back by 4 bases and J by 11 bases. CDR1 is SGHDN, CDR2 FVKESK, per germline. The CDR3 sequence is 11 residues long. CDR3 DNA sequence: TGTGCCAGCAGCCCAGGGGGGAAACTGTTTTTT. Translated: CASSPGGKLFF.

This chain links TRBV5-1 with TRBJ2-3, with unresolved D. Trimming stripped 4 bases from V and 4 bases from J, with 13 bases between. The V gene's germline CDR1 is SGHRS and CDR2 YFSETQ. The CDR3 covers 14 residues. The CDR3 loop reads CASSQSTTADTQYF. The DNA of the CDR3 is TGCGCCAGCAGCCAAAGCACGACGGCAGATACGCAGTATTTT.

The CDR3: CASSLAAQGKETQYF. The CDR3, as DNA: TGTGCCAGCAGCTTAGCGGCGCAGGGTAAAGAGACCCAGTACTTC. This chain uses TRBV7-7 with TRBJ2-5, with TRBD1 as a possible D gene (5 bases). V lost 0 bases to trimming and J lost 3 bases, with 11 bases between them. Germline V lookup: CDR1 SSHAT, CDR2 FNYEAQ (reference sequence). The CDR3 is 15 amino acids.

This rearrangement joins TRBV11-3 to TRBJ2-2, with a possible D match to TRBD2 (6 bases). Germline CDR1 and CDR2: SGHNT and YENEEA. Trimming cost V 6 bases and J 7 bases, with 12 bases left between them. The CDR3 sequence is 13 residues long. This chain's CDR3 is CASSWGEGGELFF. CDR3 bases: TGTGCCAGCAGTTGGGGGGAAGGCGGGGAGCTGTTTTTT. The complete variable domain, with remaining parts taken from reference TRBV11-3 and TRBJ2-2, reads EAGVVQSPRYKIIEKKQPVAFWCNPISGHNTLYWYLQNLGQGPELLIRYENEEAVDDSQLPKDRFSAERLKGVDSTLKIQPAELGDSAVYLCASSWGEGGELFFGEGSRLTVL.

The chain joins TRBV7-9 to TRBJ2-1; 10 positions match TRBD2. Germline values: CDR1 SEHNR, CDR2 FQNEAQ (reference sequence). Trimming took 2 bases from V and 6 from J; bases not matched to a gene: 10. The CDR3 has 17 amino acids. The CDR3 DNA reads as TGTGCCAGCAGCTTAAGTCCCGGGACTAGCGCCAGCAATGAGCAGTTCTTC. It is translated as CASSLSPGTSASNEQFF.

V is TRBV7-2 and J is TRBJ2-7, with D tentatively TRBD1 (6 bases). V was clipped by 5 bases and J by 6 bases, with 14 bases between them. The CDR3 sequence is 13 residues long. In germline, CDR1 is SGHTA, CDR2 FQGNSA. CDR3 residues: CASSEGQSVEQYF. CDR3 sequence (DNA): TGTGCCAGCAGCGAAGGACAGTCCGTCGAGCAGTACTTC. The variable domain in full, with the rest retrieved from reference TRBV7-2 and TRBJ2-7, is GAGVSQSPSNKVTEKGKDVELRCDPISGHTALYWYRQSLGQGLEFLIYFQGNSAPDKSGLPSDRFSAERTGGSVSTLTIQRTQQEDSAVYLCASSEGQSVEQYFGPGTRLTVT.

The rearrangement uses TRBV5-6 and TRBJ2-7; D unclear. The CDR3 has 11 amino acids. Trimming pared 0 bases from V and 6 bases from J, leaving 4 bases between. Germline lookup yields CDR1 SGHDT and CDR2 YYEEEE. The CDR3, as DNA: TGTGCCAGCAGCTTGGACGGCGAGCAGTACTTC. Its protein product is CASSLDGEQYF.

CDR3 sequence (DNA): TGCGCCAGCAGCTTGGAACGACTTAGCACAGATACGCAGTATTTT. This gives the protein CASSLERLSTDTQYF. The chain is built from TRBV5-1 and TRBJ2-3; D is undetermined. Germline V lookup: CDR1 SGHRS, CDR2 YFSETQ. The CDR3 sequence is 15 residues long. V shed 0 bases and J shed 0 bases, with 8 bases lying between them.

V and J are TRBV25-1 and TRBJ1-1; 7 bases agree with TRBD1. The germline gives CDR1 MGHDK, CDR2 SYGVNS. The V and J ends lost 0 bases and 0 bases, in that order; junction bases with no gene match: 4. This CDR3 spans 16 amino acids. The CDR3 DNA reads as TGTGCCAGCAGTGAATATCAAAGGGGGCTGAACACTGAAGCTTTCTTT. It translates to CASSEYQRGLNTEAFF.

This chain links TRBV5-6 with TRBJ1-2; D possibly corresponds to TRBD1 (6 bases). V was cut by 5 bases and J by 4 bases, with 18 bases left in between. The CDR3 is made up of 15 amino acids. Germline V gene sequence: CDR1 SGHDT, CDR2 YYEEEE. The CDR3 region is CASRPQRQVGYGYTF. In nucleotides, the CDR3 is TGTGCCAGCAGACCCCAGCGACAGGTTGGCTATGGCTACACCTTC. Complete variable domain (other parts from reference TRBV5-6 and TRBJ1-2): DAGVTQSPTHLIKTRGQQVTLRCSPKSGHDTVSWYQQALGQGPQFIFQYYEEEERQRGNFPDRFSGHQFPNYSSELNVNALLLGDSALYLCASRPQRQVGYGYTFGSGTRLTVV.

The gene calls are TRBV5-6 and TRBJ1-1; no firm D call. This CDR3 region has 12 residues. Trimming cost V 6 bases and J 5 bases, with 11 bases left between them. Germline V gene sequence: CDR1 SGHDT, CDR2 YYEEEE. Here the CDR3 DNA reads TGTGCCAGCAAACTTGGAGGGACTGAAGCTTTCTTT. This gives the protein CASKLGGTEAFF.

The chain has TRBV27 and TRBJ1-1; 8 positions agree with TRBD1. Germline V CDR1 and CDR2: MNHEY, SMNVEV (reference sequence). With V trimmed by 6 bases and J by 0 bases, 3 bases remained unmatched. The CDR3 covers 14 residues. CDR3 DNA: TGTGCCAGCAGGGTGACAGGGGTGAACACTGAAGCTTTCTTT. This translates into CASRVTGVNTEAFF.

This chain joins TRBV5-1 and TRBJ2-7; 7 nucleotides line up with TRBD1. The CDR3 sequence is 12 residues long. The germline CDR1 and CDR2 sequences are SGHRS and YFSETQ. CDR3 residues: CASGTESYEQYF. The CDR3 coding sequence is TGCGCGTCCGGGACAGAAAGCTACGAGCAGTACTTC.

The chain is built from TRBV5-5 and TRBJ2-5, with D perhaps TRBD1 (7 bases). The CDR3 is made up of 17 amino acids. Trimming left V 3 bases short and J 5 bases short, with 23 bases between. The germline CDR1 and CDR2 sequences are SGHKS and YYEKEE (reference sequence). CDR3 residues: CASSSIAGGLVRETQYF. CDR3 DNA sequence: TGTGCCAGCAGCTCCATTGCAGGGGGGTTGGTCAGGGAGACCCAGTACTTC.

The rearrangement uses TRBV27 and TRBJ2-7, with TRBD1 matching over 10 bases. Germline V gives CDR1 MNHEY, CDR2 SMNVEV (reference sequence). The CDR3 runs 16 residues. Trimming at V came to 0 bases and at J to 4 bases, leaving 6 bases not matched to a gene. The CDR3 DNA reads TGTGCCAGCAGTTTATCGGCGGGACAGGGGTTTTACGAGCAGTACTTC. It encodes CASSLSAGQGFYEQYF.

This chain joins TRBV7-2 and TRBJ2-5, with a weak D call TRBD2 (6 bases). Trimming stripped 3 bases from V and 1 base from J, with 12 bases between. CDR1 is SGHTA and CDR2 is FQGNSA in the germline V gene. This CDR3 contains 15 residues. CDR3 in DNA: TGTGCCAGCAGCTTGGGCGGGGTTAGCCAAGAGACCCAGTACTTC. Its protein is CASSLGGVSQETQYF.

The V call is TRBV5-4, the J call TRBJ2-5; D is unclear. CDR1 SGHNT and CDR2 YYREEE come from the germline V gene (reference sequence). Trimming pared 3 bases from V and 6 bases from J, leaving 18 bases between. The CDR3 covers 15 residues. In nucleotides, the CDR3 is TGTGCCAGCAGCTCCTTGGGGTCAACAGTGCAGACCCAGTACTTC. This translates into CASSSLGSTVQTQYF.

The rearrangement uses TRBV9 and TRBJ1-6; 7 nucleotides align to TRBD1. The CDR3 contains 14 residues. The germline V gene encodes CDR1 SGDLS and CDR2 YYNGEE. The junction had 2 bases not matched to a gene; V was cut back by 3 bases and J by 5 bases. DNA for the CDR3: TGTGCCAGCAGCGCTACAGGGGATAATTCACCCCTCCACTTT. Its translation: CASSATGDNSPLHF. Full variable domain (outside the CDR3, taken from reference TRBV9 and TRBJ1-6): DSGVTQTPKHLITATGQRVTLRCSPRSGDLSVYWYQQSLDQGLQFLIQYYNGEERAKGNILERFSAQQFPDLHSELNLSSLELGDSALYFCASSATGDNSPLHFGNGTRLTVT.

J is TRBJ2-2 and V is TRBV7-2; D assignment may be TRBD1 or TRBD2 (5 bases each). Germline V gene sequence: CDR1 SGHTA, CDR2 FQGNSA. V was cut by 5 bases and J by 4 bases, with 23 bases left in between. The CDR3 spans 18 residues. The CDR3 loop reads CASSRPSDSRGSTGELFF. CDR3 coding DNA: TGTGCCAGCAGCCGACCTTCCGACAGCCGGGGAAGCACCGGGGAGCTGTTTTTT.

The CDR3 here is CASSFLAGGRANTQYF. The CDR3 coding sequence is TGTGCCAGCAGTTTTCTAGCGGGGGGCCGGGCAAATACGCAGTATTTT. The gene calls are TRBV27 and TRBJ2-3; 11 bases are a match to TRBD2. The CDR3 loop spans 16 amino acids. J lost 7 bases, V lost 3 bases, and 9 bases had no gene match. Germline-derived CDR1 and CDR2 are MNHEY and SMNVEV (reference sequence).

The rearrangement uses TRBV10-1 and TRBJ2-7; 11 bases fit TRBD2. V lost 6 bases, J lost 0 bases, and 4 bases stayed unmatched. Germline loops: CDR1 WNHNN, CDR2 SYGVQD (reference sequence). The CDR3 has 15 residues. The CDR3 region has the DNA TGCGCCAGCAGGGGACTAGCGGATCGCTCCTACGAGCAGTACTTC. It yields the protein CASRGLADRSYEQYF.

The rearrangement uses TRBV7-3 and TRBJ1-4; 7 nucleotides agree with TRBD1. J gave up 4 bases and V 10 bases, and 6 bases lay outside the gene matches. The length of the CDR3 is 13 residues. CDR1 and CDR2 from the germline V gene are SGHTA and FQGTGA. CDR3 coding DNA: TGTGCCACTCGGGACAGTATTAATGAAAAACTGTTTTTT. Its protein product is CATRDSINEKLFF. Full variable domain (remainder filled in from reference TRBV7-3 and TRBJ1-4): GAGVSQTPSNKVTEKGKYVELRCDPISGHTALYWYRQSLGQGPEFLIYFQGTGAADDSGLPNDRFFAVRPEGSVSTLKIQRTERGDSAVYLCATRDSINEKLFFGSGTQLSVL.

The V gene is TRBV6-5, the J gene TRBJ2-3; tentatively, D is TRBD2 (5 bases). The CDR3 sequence is 15 residues long. Looked up from germline, CDR1 is MNHEY and CDR2 is SVGAGI. With 8 bases removed from V and 2 bases from J, the gap between germline ends came to 17 bases. The CDR3 sequence is CASGKLVSLTDTQYF. CDR3 DNA sequence: TGTGCCAGCGGGAAACTAGTTAGCCTCACAGATACGCAGTATTTT.

There are a few counts of this clone. V usage is TRBV7-9 and J usage is TRBJ2-2; 9 nucleotides align to TRBD1. CDR1 is SEHNR and CDR2 is FQNEAQ in the germline V gene (reference sequence). This CDR3 is built from 14 residues. Unmatched junction bases numbered 4, after V lost 5 bases and J lost 6 bases. For the CDR3, the DNA is TGTGCCAGCAGCATACAGGGGGCGGCCGGGGAGCTGTTTTTT. It encodes CASSIQGAAGELFF. Full variable domain (missing parts from reference TRBV7-9 and TRBJ2-2): DTGVSQNPRHKITKRGQNVTFRCDPISEHNRLYWYRQTLGQGPEFLTYFQNEAQLEKSRLLSDRFSAERPKGSFSTLEIQRTEQGDSAMYLCASSIQGAAGELFFGEGSRLTVL.

The chain is built from TRBV29-1 and TRBJ1-2; D is perhaps TRBD1 (5 bases). Looked up from germline, CDR1 is SQVTM and CDR2 is ANQGSEA. There are 15 residues in the CDR3. V lost 6 bases and J 4 bases, leaving 21 bases between the germline ends. CDR3: CSVAPGEGKGYGYTF. The DNA of the CDR3 is TGCAGCGTCGCTCCCGGGGAGGGGAAAGGCTATGGCTACACCTTC.

The rearrangement links TRBV19 to TRBJ2-7; 7 bases align to TRBD1. The CDR3 is 15 amino acids. The V gene end was trimmed by 5 bases and the J gene end by 4 bases; junction bases not matched to a gene: 11. Germline V lookup: CDR1 LNHDA, CDR2 SQIVND (reference sequence). CDR3 coding DNA: TGTGCCAGTAGTGCGTCCGACAGGGTGGGGTACGAGCAGTACTTC. Translated, it gives CASSASDRVGYEQYF.